The 23 T cell receptor beta chains reported below all come from one sample, sequenced in a study of CD8+ T cells in alopecia areata (dated by TCRdb to the late 2010s). Libraries were made using the immunoSEQ multiplex PCR assay. RNA was extracted from all samples and reverse transcribed into cDNA as template for TCR sequencing. Not all clones reach the TCRdb copy of this immuneACCESS table, which keeps in-frame sequences only. Checked studies attribute under half of the gap to unresolved V genes and leave the rest unexplained. This sample lists 75,000 to 100,000 clones; around three quarters were detected once. The ten largest account for approximately 15% of the sample. The sample's treatment or condition label is to be understood as: oral pan-JAK inhibitor, 5-10 mg twice daily. The source was CD8+ T cells sorted from blood, collected around week 46, from a patient treated with tofacitinib. These receptors were collected from a human donor with alopecia areata.

The chain links TRBV7-2 to TRBJ2-7; the match to TRBD2 covers 8 bases. V lost 4 bases and J lost 4; bases outside the gene matches: 12. The CDR3 consists of 16 residues. CDR1 is SGHTA, CDR2 FQGNSA, per germline. CDR3 region: CASSSPLVAGRYEQYF. The CDR3 DNA follows: TGTGCCAGCAGCTCCCCATTGGTAGCGGGGAGATACGAGCAGTACTTC.

This chain joins TRBV30 and TRBJ1-2; D is unresolved. Germline lookup yields CDR1 GTSNPN and CDR2 SVGIG (reference sequence). The germline V and J ends were trimmed by 4 bases and 4 bases, with 7 bases remaining between them. The CDR3 totals 11 residues. CDR3 sequence reads: CAWNFGYGYTF. CDR3 nucleotides: TGTGCCTGGAATTTCGGCTATGGCTACACCTTC.

The chain employs TRBV30 and TRBJ2-3; TRBD1 agrees at 8 bases. This CDR3 is 14 amino acids long. The J segment lost 4 bases and the V segment lost 1 base, leaving 4 bases of the junction unmatched. Per the germline V gene, CDR1 is GTSNPN and CDR2 is SVGIG (reference sequence). The CDR3 reads CAWSGDRGADTQYF. CDR3 nucleotide sequence: TGTGCCTGGAGTGGTGACAGGGGAGCAGATACGCAGTATTTT.

This sequence joins TRBV19 and TRBJ2-3, with D perhaps matching TRBD2 (5 bases). CDR1 is LNHDA and CDR2 is SQIVND in the germline V gene (reference sequence). V was trimmed by 4 bases and J by 2 bases, leaving 16 bases between them. This CDR3 has 16 residues. This CDR3 reads CASSNALGGLTDTQYF. For the CDR3, the DNA is TGTGCCAGTAGTAACGCCCTAGGCGGGCTCACAGATACGCAGTATTTT. Combining the CDR3 with reference TRBV19 and TRBJ2-3 gives the whole variable domain DGGITQSPKYLFRKEGQNVTLSCEQNLNHDAMYWYRQDPGQGLRLIYYSQIVNDFQKGDIAEGYSVSREKKESFPLTVTSAQKNPTAFYLCASSNALGGLTDTQYFGPGTRLTVL.

This chain joins TRBV5-6 and TRBJ2-1; D gene ambiguous. Per the germline V gene, CDR1 is SGHDT and CDR2 is YYEEEE. CDR3 size: 12 residues. V was pared by 4 bases and J by 15 bases, with 17 bases between. CDR3 amino acids: CASSNLGRPGFF. The CDR3 nucleotides read TGTGCCAGCAGCAACCTCGGAAGACCTGGGTTCTTC.

This clone was seen once. This chain's CDR3 is CASSEALVEDEQFF. The CDR3 DNA reads as TGTGCCAGCAGTGAAGCGTTGGTGGAGGATGAGCAGTTCTTC. V gene TRBV6-1 combines with J gene TRBJ2-1; TRBD2 is a possible D gene (5 bases). The length of the CDR3 is 14 residues. CDR1 is MNHNS and CDR2 is SASEGT in the germline V gene. V lost 0 bases to trimming and J lost 8 bases, with 11 bases between them.

The chain uses TRBV27 and TRBJ2-1, with TRBD2 identical over 10 bases. CDR1 MNHEY and CDR2 SMNVEV come from the germline V gene (reference sequence). The CDR3 length is 15 residues. The trim removed 5 bases at V and 6 bases at J, leaving 7 bases unmatched. CDR3 sequence (DNA): TGTGCCAGCAGTAGCGGGGGGGCCCCCCTCAATGAGCAGTTCTTC. This translates into CASSSGGAPLNEQFF.

This clone was picked up a small number of times. The chain links TRBV13 to TRBJ2-6; D may correspond to TRBD1 or TRBD2 (5 bases each). The V end was cut by 5 bases, the J end by 2 bases, with 10 bases between. Looked up from germline, CDR1 is PRHDT and CDR2 is FYEKMQ (reference sequence). The CDR3 has 15 amino acids. CDR3 sequence reads: CASSPLGAGANVLTF. As DNA, the CDR3 is TGTGCCAGCAGCCCCCTGGGGGCTGGGGCCAACGTCCTGACTTTC.

This chain uses TRBV7-9 with TRBJ1-1; possibly TRBD1 for D (5 bases). V was shortened by 6 bases and J by 2 bases, with 10 bases between the two germline ends. This CDR3 has 13 residues. CDR1 is SEHNR and CDR2 is FQNEAQ in the germline V gene (reference sequence). This chain's CDR3 is CASRQATNTEAFF. DNA for the CDR3: TGTGCCAGCAGACAGGCCACCAACACTGAAGCTTTCTTT.

The chain employs TRBV2 and TRBJ2-1; a possible D gene is TRBD2 (6 bases). V lost 1 base and J lost 8, with 12 bases in between. CDR1 is SNHLY, CDR2 FYNNEI, per germline. CDR3 length equals 14 residues. CDR3 nucleotides: TGTGCCAGCAGTGAAGGTGGGACTGAATATGAGCAGTTCTTC. Its protein product is CASSEGGTEYEQFF.

The J gene is TRBJ2-1, the V gene TRBV5-8, with a possible D match to TRBD2 (5 bases). Per the germline V gene, CDR1 is SGHTS and CDR2 is YDEGEE. This CDR3 has 13 residues. Trimming took 2 bases from V and 3 from J, leaving 6 bases between them. The CDR3 coding sequence is TGTGCCAGCAGCTTACTAGACTACAATGAGCAGTTCTTC. Residues: CASSLLDYNEQFF.

This clone has a handful of counts. The rearrangement links TRBV30 to TRBJ2-7, with D possibly TRBD1 on 6 matching bases. Germline lookup yields CDR1 GTSNPN and CDR2 SVGIG (reference sequence). The CDR3 has 14 residues. Trimming took 6 bases from V and 3 from J, leaving 18 bases between them. The CDR3: CACLDRTQLYEQYF. The DNA of the CDR3 is TGTGCCTGCCTTGACAGGACGCAACTCTACGAGCAGTACTTC.

The chain has TRBV30 and TRBJ2-7; 7 nucleotides line up with TRBD1. Germline V lookup: CDR1 GTSNPN, CDR2 SVGIG (reference sequence). The CDR3 consists of 14 residues. V was pared by 0 bases and J by 2 bases, with 4 bases of the junction left unmatched. The CDR3: CAWSVPGTAYEQYF. CDR3 DNA sequence: TGTGCCTGGAGTGTACCAGGGACAGCCTACGAGCAGTACTTC.

This chain connects TRBV19 to TRBJ1-1; the D gene is possibly TRBD1 (6 bases). The V gene lost 4 bases and the J gene lost 5 bases, with 11 bases spanning the gap. This CDR3 has 13 residues. Germline lookup yields CDR1 LNHDA and CDR2 SQIVND (reference sequence). CDR3 residues: CASSTGVGTEAFF. CDR3 nucleotides: TGTGCCAGTAGTACAGGGGTCGGGACTGAAGCTTTCTTT.

This clone was detected only a few times. The J gene is TRBJ1-2, the V gene TRBV14; the D gene is possibly TRBD1 (5 bases). This CDR3 contains 17 residues. Germline CDR1 and CDR2: SGHDN and FVKESK. Trimming shortened V by 1 base and J by 4 bases, and 19 bases separated the two germline ends. The CDR3 sequence: CASSQVPDPRGVYGYTF. The CDR3 DNA sequence: TGTGCCAGCAGCCAAGTCCCCGACCCACGAGGGGTCTATGGCTACACCTTC. Full variable domain (missing parts from reference TRBV14 and TRBJ1-2): EAGVTQFPSHSVIEKGQTVTLRCDPISGHDNLYWYRRVMGKEIKFLLHFVKESKQDESGMPNNRFLAERTGGTYSTLKVQPAELEDSGVYFCASSQVPDPRGVYGYTFGSGTRLTVV.

The V gene is TRBV9, the J gene TRBJ2-3, with a possible D match to TRBD1 (6 bases). Germline CDR1 and CDR2: SGDLS and YYNGEE. The CDR3 is made up of 17 amino acids. V was shortened by 1 base and J by 4 bases, with 19 bases between the two germline ends. CDR3: CASSVPDSPQRADTQYF. CDR3 bases: TGTGCCAGCAGCGTACCGGACAGTCCACAACGGGCAGATACGCAGTATTTT.

The chain has TRBV6-5 and TRBJ1-1; the D is unclear. Per the germline V gene, CDR1 is MNHEY and CDR2 is SVGAGI. Trimming took off 0 bases at V and 5 bases at J, with 13 bases between the two ends. This CDR3 is 15 amino acids long. CDR3 bases: TGTGCCAGCAGTTACTCGGGATACCGAGGGACTGAAGCTTTCTTT. As protein: CASSYSGYRGTEAFF.

This clone turned up a few times. The chain couples TRBV11-2 to TRBJ2-1; 7 bases are shared with TRBD1. CDR3 length: 15 amino acids. J was trimmed by 7 bases and V by 5 bases; bases with no gene match: 11. Per germline, CDR1 SGHAT and CDR2 FQNNGV. The CDR3 DNA is TGTGCCAGCAGCCCGATGTTGACAGGGTCTAATGAGCAGTTCTTC. It encodes CASSPMLTGSNEQFF.

A few counts support this clone. This CDR3 is also generated by other DNA sequences in the sample. The rearrangement joins TRBV5-6 to TRBJ1-5; a possible D gene is TRBD1 (5 bases). The V and J ends lost 0 bases and 2 bases respectively, with 6 bases between them. Germline CDR1 SGHDT, CDR2 YYEEEE. The CDR3 has 14 residues. The CDR3 here is CASSLATGNQPQHF. In DNA form, the CDR3 reads TGTGCCAGCAGCTTGGCGACAGGCAATCAGCCCCAGCATTTT.

The CDR3 sequence: CASSPGAGNTEAFF. CDR3 nucleotides: TGCGCCAGCAGCCCGGGGGCAGGGAACACTGAAGCTTTCTTT. V gene TRBV4-1 combines with J gene TRBJ1-1; TRBD1 might be the D (6 bases). The ends were cut back, 4 bases at V and 1 base at J, with 10 bases in the middle. Germline V gene sequence: CDR1 MGHRA, CDR2 YSYEKL. The CDR3 runs to 14 residues.

The rearrangement joins TRBV7-9 to TRBJ2-6; D gene unclear. The V and J ends lost 5 bases and 2 bases respectively, with 10 bases between them. The CDR3 consists of 15 residues. Germline CDR1 and CDR2: SEHNR and FQNEAQ (reference sequence). The CDR3 sequence: CASSQHAPGANVLTF. CDR3 bases: TGTGCCAGCAGCCAGCATGCCCCTGGGGCCAACGTCCTGACTTTC.

V usage is TRBV2 and J usage is TRBJ2-3, with D tentatively TRBD2 (5 bases). This CDR3 has 16 amino acids. V was cut by 3 bases and J by 2 bases, with 15 bases left in between. Germline V gene data show CDR1 as SNHLY and CDR2 as FYNNEI. In DNA form, the CDR3 reads TGTGCCAGCAGTGACCCGACTACCGCAAACACAGATACGCAGTATTTT. Protein sequence: CASSDPTTANTDTQYF.

The chain recombines TRBV6-1 with TRBJ1-5; D remains ambiguous. The CDR3 consists of 14 residues. The V end was cut by 1 base, the J end by 7 bases, with 11 bases between. Germline V gene sequence: CDR1 MNHNS, CDR2 SASEGT. The CDR3 nucleotides are TGTGCCAGCAGTGAAGAGGGTAATGGACAGCCCCAGCATTTT. This gives the protein CASSEEGNGQPQHF.